These 21 T cell receptor beta chains originate from one sample sequenced in a study of T cell repertoires in aging, cancer and after chemotherapy. Rearranged V-D-J TRB sequences were amplified with a mixed TRB-A/B primer pool. One entry per CDR3 protein, called by TCRdb with MiXCR from the multiplex PCR reads. This table has 9,000 to 13,000 distinct CDR3 sequences, about 25% appearing once. Peripheral blood genomic DNA, not sorted cells or RNA, was the template. Material for sequencing was blood. These receptors all come from a human donor in good health.

The V call is TRBV10-3, the J call TRBJ1-1; 8 bases are shared with TRBD1. V dropped 5 bases and J dropped 2; count of bases not matched to a gene: 10. Germline CDR1 ENHRY, CDR2 SYGVKD. The CDR3 totals 16 residues. CDR3 amino acids: CAISKTGQGGNTEAFF. CDR3 coding DNA: TGTGCCATCAGTAAGACCGGACAGGGTGGAAACACTGAAGCTTTCTTT.

This clonotype was counted a few times. The chain joins TRBV6-5 to TRBJ1-4; D is unclear. The CDR3 contains 11 residues. Trimming stripped 11 bases from V and 13 bases from J, with 17 bases between. CDR1 and CDR2 from the germline V gene are MNHEY and SVGAGI. Here the CDR3 reads CAAGNREGLFF. The CDR3 DNA reads TGTGCCGCGGGTAATAGAGAGGGACTGTTTTTT.

The chain carries TRBV5-6 and TRBJ2-1; no definite D call. Germline CDR1 and CDR2: SGHDT and YYEEEE. The CDR3 has 13 residues. V lost 0 bases and J 10 bases, leaving 11 bases between the germline ends. In nucleotides, the CDR3 is TGTGCCAGCAGCTTGGCAACAGCCACCGAGCAGTTCTTC. Its translation is CASSLATATEQFF. Using reference TRBV5-6 and TRBJ2-1 for the parts outside the CDR3, the full variable domain is DAGVTQSPTHLIKTRGQQVTLRCSPKSGHDTVSWYQQALGQGPQFIFQYYEEEERQRGNFPDRFSGHQFPNYSSELNVNALLLGDSALYLCASSLATATEQFFGPGTRLTVL.

The rearrangement links TRBV7-3 to TRBJ2-7; the match to TRBD1 covers 8 bases. The J call is uncertain, as TRBJ2-5 better fits the DNA end. Looked up from germline, CDR1 is SGHTA and CDR2 is FQGTGA. This CDR3 is 13 amino acids long. The chain's CDR3 is CASSQQGEVTQYF. The DNA for the CDR3 is TGTGCCAGCAGCCAACAGGGGGAGGTGACCCAGTACTTC.

The chain carries TRBV27 and TRBJ2-5; no definite D call. This CDR3 comprises 12 residues. Germline lookup yields CDR1 MNHEY and CDR2 SMNVEV (reference sequence). V lost 0 bases and J 5 bases, leaving 4 bases between the germline ends. In nucleotides, the CDR3 is TGTGCCAGCAGTTTATCGGGGGAGACCCAGTACTTC. Translation: CASSLSGETQYF.

The rearrangement links TRBV19 to TRBJ2-1; no reliable D call. Per the germline V gene, CDR1 is LNHDA and CDR2 is SQIVND (reference sequence). This CDR3 comprises 14 residues. V lost 4 bases and J 0 bases, leaving 7 bases between the germline ends. DNA of the CDR3: TGTGCCAGTAGTAGCGGACGCTCCTACAATGAGCAGTTCTTC. Encoded protein: CASSSGRSYNEQFF.

By frequency in the sample, this clonotype is medium-sized. This chain uses TRBV6-5 with TRBJ1-1, with no clear D. Germline V CDR1 and CDR2: MNHEY, SVGAGI. Trimming took 6 bases from V and 6 from J, leaving 14 bases between them. The CDR3 sequence is 13 residues long. The CDR3 region has the DNA TGTGCCAGCAGCCAAAAGTCCAGTTCTGAAGCTTTCTTT. It translates to CASSQKSSSEAFF.

V is TRBV6-4 and J is TRBJ1-4; D perhaps matches TRBD1 (5 bases). The V end lost 0 bases, the J end lost 4 bases, and 9 bases lay between the germline ends. CDR1 is MRHNA, CDR2 SNTAGT, per germline. The CDR3 runs to 15 residues. The CDR3 loop reads CASSDSGGVNEKLFF. The CDR3 bases are TGTGCCAGCAGTGACTCAGGAGGGGTTAATGAAAAACTGTTTTTT.

This clonotype is medium-sized (0.01 to 0.1%) in the sample. The CDR3 DNA sequence: TGTGCCATAGGGACAGCCACCGGAGACGGTTATGGCTACACCTTC. Its protein is CAIGTATGDGYGYTF. The J gene is TRBJ1-2, the V gene TRBV24-1; TRBD1 agrees at 7 bases. CDR1 is KGHDR, CDR2 SFDVKD, per germline. The length of the CDR3 is 15 residues. V shed 11 bases and J 5 bases; nucleotides not matched to a gene: 16.

This clonotype counts as medium-sized. The chain uses TRBV30 and TRBJ1-2; D uncertain. The CDR3 loop spans 14 amino acids. The germline gives CDR1 GTSNPN, CDR2 SVGIG (reference sequence). The germline V and J ends were trimmed by 7 bases and 4 bases, with 19 bases remaining between them. The CDR3 DNA sequence: TGTGCCTTCAAGACAATAAACGATATCTATGGCTACACCTTC. Translating gives CAFKTINDIYGYTF.

In this sample, this clonotype is medium-sized. Here the CDR3 DNA reads TGTGCCAGCAGTGGAAATTTTCAGCCCCAGCATTTT. This encodes CASSGNFQPQHF. V is TRBV6-1 and J is TRBJ1-5; D is unresolved. The V end lost 4 bases, the J end lost 6 bases, and 7 bases lay between the germline ends. The CDR3 totals 12 residues. The germline CDR1 and CDR2 sequences are MNHNS and SASEGT.

The chain employs TRBV28 and TRBJ2-7; D gene uncertain. The ends were cut back, 2 bases at V and 0 bases at J, with 8 bases in the middle. Germline assignment: CDR1 MDHEN and CDR2 SYDVKM. This CDR3 spans 14 amino acids. The CDR3 spells CASSLRSPSYEQYF. In nucleotides, the CDR3 is TGTGCCAGCAGTTTAAGATCACCCTCCTACGAGCAGTACTTC.

The table lists this clonotype with a count of one. CDR3 loop: CASSFSPGGKVHEQYF. The CDR3 nucleotides read TGTGCCAGCAGCTTCAGCCCCGGGGGAAAGGTACACGAGCAGTACTTC. The gene calls are TRBV5-6 and TRBJ2-7; D is perhaps TRBD2 (6 bases). The CDR3 extends over 16 amino acids. Germline values: CDR1 SGHDT, CDR2 YYEEEE. Trimming pared 2 bases from V and 5 bases from J, leaving 20 bases between.

The gene calls are TRBV27 and TRBJ2-1, with D possibly TRBD1 on 6 matching bases. Per the germline V gene, CDR1 is MNHEY and CDR2 is SMNVEV (reference sequence). The CDR3 is 14 amino acids. V lost 3 bases to trimming and J lost 5 bases, with 11 bases between them. The CDR3 spells CASSFQQGNNEQFF. The CDR3 bases are TGTGCCAGCAGTTTTCAACAGGGAAACAATGAGCAGTTCTTC.

The gene calls are TRBV7-9 and TRBJ1-1; D not resolved. This CDR3 has 15 residues. In germline, CDR1 is SEHNR, CDR2 FQNEAQ (reference sequence). The germline V and J ends were trimmed by 5 bases and 5 bases, with 18 bases remaining between them. CDR3 residues: CASSPPGSRGTEAFF. CDR3 DNA sequence: TGTGCCAGCAGCCCCCCCGGGTCCCGGGGAACTGAAGCTTTCTTT. Variable domain in full (rest from reference TRBV7-9 and TRBJ1-1): DTGVSQNPRHKITKRGQNVTFRCDPISEHNRLYWYRQTLGQGPEFLTYFQNEAQLEKSRLLSDRFSAERPKGSFSTLEIQRTEQGDSAMYLCASSPPGSRGTEAFFGQGTRLTVV.

In its sample, this clonotype was seen a few times. The chain recombines TRBV5-1 with TRBJ1-2, with D tentatively TRBD1 (5 bases). Germline loops: CDR1 SGHRS, CDR2 YFSETQ. The CDR3 contains 14 residues. Trimming pared 4 bases from V and 3 bases from J, leaving 13 bases between. The CDR3 DNA follows: TGCGCCAGCAGCGCTGGCGAGGGGTACTATGGCTACACCTTC. This encodes CASSAGEGYYGYTF.

The chain is built from TRBV20-1 and TRBJ1-1; 7 bases match TRBD1. Unmatched junction bases numbered 4, after V lost 6 bases and J lost 0 bases. The germline V gene has CDR1 DFQATT and CDR2 SNEGSKA (reference sequence). The CDR3 covers 13 residues. The CDR3 DNA reads TGCAGTGCACTGGACAGGATGAACACTGAAGCTTTCTTT. Its protein is CSALDRMNTEAFF.

Relative to its sample, this clonotype is medium-sized. The chain couples TRBV19 to TRBJ2-3; D not certain. Germline lookup yields CDR1 LNHDA and CDR2 SQIVND (reference sequence). V lost 1 base and J lost 2, with 16 bases in between. The CDR3 runs to 17 residues. The DNA of the CDR3 is TGTGCCAGTAGTATAGGTCCAGGTACACCCTACACAGATACGCAGTATTTT. Protein product: CASSIGPGTPYTDTQYF.

As for this clonotype: A clone one base away is much larger, so this may be a read error. V gene TRBV19 combines with J gene TRBJ1-2; no definite D call. CDR3 length: 12 residues. The germline V gene encodes CDR1 LNHDA and CDR2 SQIVND (reference sequence). Here the CDR3 reads CASSPNQYVYTF. The DNA for the CDR3 is TGTGCCAGTAGTCCTAACCAGTATGTCTACACCTTC.

The chain couples TRBV19 to TRBJ2-1; TRBD2 matches 14 bases. The CDR3 covers 19 residues. V lost 4 bases and J lost 2; bases outside the gene matches: 10. Germline CDR1 reads LNHDA; CDR2 reads SQIVND (reference sequence). CDR3 residues: CASSTLPGTSGSTYNEQFF. The CDR3, as DNA: TGTGCCAGTAGTACCCTGCCCGGGACTAGCGGGAGCACCTACAATGAGCAGTTCTTC.

The CDR3 DNA reads as TGTGCCAGCAGTGGGGGGACTCGCACAGATACGCAGTATTTT. It encodes CASSGGTRTDTQYF. This chain uses TRBV28 with TRBJ2-3; perhaps TRBD2 as D (6 bases). This CDR3 has 14 amino acids. The V gene's germline CDR1 is MDHEN and CDR2 SYDVKM. V was shortened by 5 bases and J by 1 base, with 10 bases between the two germline ends.